A selection of T cell receptor beta chains follows, all from one sample in a study of blood T cell repertoires in COVID-19. Data came from immunoSEQ multiplex PCR; TCRdb stores just in-frame clones and leaves some out. The sample has about 25,000 clones, roughly 79% seen once. The sequenced material came from peripheral blood. These receptors were taken from a man between 65 and 85 years old with acute or convalescent COVID-19. CDR3s leave out the opening cysteine and the closing phenylalanine or tryptophan. A D gene is named only where the DNA matches it firmly.

j_call | d_call | v_call | cdr3_aa
TRBJ2-1 | - | TRBV7-2 | ASSLGMSRLYNEQF
TRBJ2-1 | - | TRBV6-4 | ASSVSPPGGGSNEQF
TRBJ2-1 | TRBD2 | TRBV7-2 | AGASGGGYNEQF
TRBJ2-7 | TRBD1 | TRBV30 | AWSARDSFPSEQY
TRBJ2-5 | TRBD2 | TRBV3-1/TRBV3-2 | ASSQDGLAGETQY
TRBJ2-5 | - | TRBV10-1 | HRDSGETQY
TRBJ2-7 | TRBD1 | TRBV29-1 | SVWDSTYEQY
TRBJ1-2 | TRBD1 | TRBV4-2 | ASSQSGQGNGYT
TRBJ1-6 | TRBD1 | TRBV5-1 | ASSTSTGANSPLH
TRBJ1-2 | - | TRBV11-2 | ASSPRQLLYGYT
TRBJ2-7 | - | TRBV5-1 | ASSGGTVNYEQY
TRBJ2-5 | TRBD2 | TRBV5-4 | ASSSGLAQQETQY
TRBJ2-4 | TRBD1 | TRBV28 | ASSLWDRTTKNIQY
TRBJ1-2 | - | TRBV11-2 | ASSLLTSTHGYT
TRBJ2-5 | - | TRBV11-2 | ASSLTGHGETQY
TRBJ2-7 | TRBD2 | TRBV7-2 | ASSSGLAGRTLYEQY
TRBJ1-2 | TRBD1 | TRBV5-8 | ASSRRTGGNYGYT
TRBJ1-3 | - | TRBV9 | ASSGTIQPGNTIY
TRBJ2-7 | TRBD1 | TRBV7-2 | ASSPQGGAYEQY
TRBJ2-7 | - | TRBV9 | ASSVGQANYEQY
TRBJ1-2 | - | TRBV5-1 | ASSLVTGLSGYT
TRBJ2-2 | TRBD1 | TRBV24-1 | ATSDGLGMGQYTGELF